This entry is about one TCR beta chain. Its antigen is currently unknown. These data come from a study of shared clonotypes between healthy human individuals. General study points: Memory subsets had estimated richness that was generally smaller than that of naive subsets. Unshared clonotypes carried lower generation probabilities than those common to all four donors.

As processed by the authors: Filtering differed because ImmunoSEQ produced junction-only sequences that carried no quality scores. Libraries were prepared by immunoSEQ multiplex PCR; TCRdb keeps only in-frame clonotypes and omits some of them. That table furnishes V, J and clone size, whereas the DNA furnished D and trimming. The table records about 1.1 million clones, roughly 80% of them present only once. The clonotype originates from a man between 18 and 29 years old in good health. Some clones in this sample may be carry-over from other donors' samples. What was sequenced was memory CD4+ T cells from PBMCs. Indicated subset: CD45RA-negative fraction.

The CDR3 sequence is CASSGAGGYYEQYF. The CDR3 coding sequence is TGTGCCAGCAGTGGAGCGGGAGGGTACTACGAGCAGTACTTC. This sequence joins TRBV27 and TRBJ2-7, with 10 bases fitting TRBD2. The germline V gene has CDR1 MNHEY and CDR2 SMNVEV (reference sequence). The CDR3 runs 14 residues. With 5 bases clipped from V and 3 bases from J, the junction kept 4 bases outside the gene matches.